Below, 24 T cell receptor beta chains from the same sample are listed, as sequenced in a study of blood T cell repertoires in COVID-19. The assay was immunoSEQ multiplex PCR, and TCRdb's table has in-frame clones only and misses some. The sample lists a few hundred thousand clones; about 90% were seen once. Material for sequencing was peripheral blood. The receptors stem from a woman aged 18-29 years who had recovered from COVID-19.

This clone was found a few times. V is TRBV27 and J is TRBJ2-2, with 9 bases lining up with TRBD2. With V trimmed by 6 bases and J by 9 bases, 8 bases remained unmatched. Germline lookup yields CDR1 MNHEY and CDR2 SMNVEV (reference sequence). This CDR3 comprises 14 residues. This CDR3 reads CASRTSGPLWELFF. Written as DNA, the CDR3 is TGTGCCAGCAGGACTAGCGGCCCCCTCTGGGAGCTGTTTTTT.

This chain connects TRBV5-6 to TRBJ1-2; 12 bases match TRBD1. This CDR3 contains 15 residues. The germline gives CDR1 SGHDT, CDR2 YYEEEE. The ends lost 2 bases at V and 4 bases at J; junction bases unmatched: 3. In DNA, the CDR3 is TGTGCCAGCAGCTTTGGGACAGGGGGCATCTATGGCTACACCTTC. Protein sequence: CASSFGTGGIYGYTF.

The chain uses TRBV5-5 and TRBJ2-3, with a tentative D call TRBD1 (5 bases). CDR3 length: 15 amino acids. Germline CDR1 reads SGHKS; CDR2 reads YYEKEE (reference sequence). V lost 0 bases, J lost 7 bases, and 15 bases lay in between. The CDR3 loop reads CASSLAVWGAYTQYF. DNA of the CDR3: TGTGCCAGCAGCTTGGCGGTGTGGGGCGCTTATACGCAGTATTTT. Supplemented by reference TRBV5-5 and TRBJ2-3, the full variable domain reads DAGVTQSPTHLIKTRGQQVTLRCSPISGHKSVSWYQQVLGQGPQFIFQYYEKEERGRGNFPDRFSARQFPNYSSELNVNALLLGDSALYLCASSLAVWGAYTQYFGPGTRLTVL.

This clone was seen once. The chain recombines TRBV7-3 with TRBJ2-7; TRBD2 aligns across 11 bases. V shed 3 bases, J shed 3 bases, and the junction held 4 bases outside the gene matches. Germline V gene data show CDR1 as SGHTA and CDR2 as FQGTGA. This CDR3 has 15 residues. This CDR3 is CASSFSGTSGYEQYF. The CDR3 coding sequence is TGTGCCAGCAGCTTTTCCGGGACTAGCGGCTACGAGCAGTACTTC.

The J gene is TRBJ2-7, the V gene TRBV30; TRBD1 might be the D (6 bases). The V end lost 5 bases, the J end lost 3 bases, and 17 bases lay between the germline ends. This CDR3 is built from 14 residues. Germline-derived CDR1 and CDR2 are GTSNPN and SVGIG (reference sequence). In DNA form, the CDR3 reads TGTGCCTGGCAACCCAGGGGCATTCTCTACGAGCAGTACTTC. Protein: CAWQPRGILYEQYF. The full variable domain, with the rest looked up from reference TRBV30 and TRBJ2-7, is SQTIHQWPATLVQPVGSPLSLECTVEGTSNPNLYWYRQAAGRGLQLLFYSVGIGQISSEVPQNLSASRPQDRQFILSSKKLLLSDSGFYLCAWQPRGILYEQYFGPGTRLTVT.

The chain recombines TRBV20-1 with TRBJ2-7, with 11 bases identical to TRBD1. This CDR3 region has 15 residues. The ends lost 3 bases at V and 5 bases at J; junction bases unmatched: 9. Per the germline V gene, CDR1 is DFQATT and CDR2 is SNEGSKA (reference sequence). CDR3 DNA: TGCAGTGCTAGTGGTTCGGGACAGGGGGAACACGAGCAGTACTTC. This codes for CSASGSGQGEHEQYF.

The V call is TRBV4-2, the J call TRBJ1-2, with 8 positions matching TRBD1. The CDR3 runs to 18 residues. V was clipped by 2 bases and J by 0 bases; unmatched bases: 11. CDR1 LGHNA and CDR2 YNFKEQ come from the germline V gene. The CDR3 coding sequence is TGTGCCAGCAGCCAATCCGGACAGGGTTTCTATCCTAACTATGGCTACACCTTC. Protein product: CASSQSGQGFYPNYGYTF.

The rearrangement joins TRBV10-2 to TRBJ1-2, with TRBD1 matching over 7 bases. The CDR3 has 12 residues. Germline CDR1 reads WSHSY; CDR2 reads SAAADI. With V trimmed by 8 bases and J by 4 bases, 4 bases remained unmatched. The CDR3 protein is CASGTGAYGYTF. The CDR3 DNA reads TGCGCCAGCGGAACAGGGGCCTATGGCTACACCTTC.

This clone was detected only a few times. The V and J genes are TRBV7-2 and TRBJ2-7; tentative D call: TRBD1 (6 bases). Germline lookup yields CDR1 SGHTA and CDR2 FQGNSA. The CDR3 has 15 residues. V lost 3 bases and J 5 bases, leaving 17 bases between the germline ends. CDR3 protein: CASSFMAGVINEQYF. The CDR3 bases are TGTGCCAGCAGCTTTATGGCAGGGGTCATAAACGAGCAGTACTTC.

The chain couples TRBV6-2 or TRBV6-3 to TRBJ1-3; D gene ambiguous. The germline V gene has CDR1 MNHEY and CDR2 SVGEGT. The CDR3 covers 14 residues. V was shortened by 4 bases and J by 0 bases, with 7 bases between the two germline ends. The CDR3 DNA is TGTGCCAGCAGTTCAACCGGCTCTGGAAACACCATATATTTT. It encodes CASSSTGSGNTIYF.

This sequence joins TRBV13 and TRBJ2-7, with D perhaps matching TRBD2 (5 bases). Germline CDR1 PRHDT, CDR2 FYEKMQ (reference sequence). Trimming removed 0 bases at V and 3 bases at J, with 33 bases between. This CDR3 region has 22 residues. The CDR3, as DNA: TGTGCCAGCAGCTTAGGACTAGGCCTGGACCAACCCGAGTGGGGTAGGAACTACGAGCAGTACTTC. Translating gives CASSLGLGLDQPEWGRNYEQYF.

The J gene is TRBJ2-7, the V gene TRBV21-1; no check of the table's D call, TRBD2, against the DNA was made. TRBV21-1 is a documented pseudogene. The CDR3 covers 20 residues. The CDR3 DNA reads as TGTGCCAGCAGCCCAGAAGAGGGACTAGCGGGAGGATGCCTCCGAGGGGAGCAGTACTTC. Translated, it gives CASSPEEGLAGGCLRGEQYF.

The chain uses TRBV5-1 and TRBJ2-7; TRBD2 matches 7 bases. CDR1 and CDR2 (germline): SGHRS, YFSETQ. The trim removed 2 bases at V and 5 bases at J, leaving 7 bases unmatched. This CDR3 spans 14 amino acids. CDR3 DNA sequence: TGCGCCAGCAGCTTACTGGCGGGAGAAAACGAGCAGTACTTC. It codes for CASSLLAGENEQYF.

The V call is TRBV28, the J call TRBJ2-6, with TRBD1 matching 7 bases. Germline values: CDR1 MDHEN, CDR2 SYDVKM. The CDR3 spans 18 residues. The J segment lost 0 bases and the V segment lost 1 base, leaving 6 bases of the junction unmatched. Here the CDR3 reads CASSLLQGVYSGANVLTF. The CDR3 DNA reads TGTGCCAGCAGTTTATTGCAGGGGGTTTACTCTGGGGCCAACGTCCTGACTTTC. Full variable domain (remainder filled in from reference TRBV28 and TRBJ2-6): DVKVTQSSRYLVKRTGEKVFLECVQDMDHENMFWYRQDPGLGLRLIYFSYDVKMKEKGDIPEGYSVSREKKERFSLILESASTNQTSMYLCASSLLQGVYSGANVLTFGAGSRLTVL.

This chain links TRBV3-1 (or the pseudogene TRBV3-2) with TRBJ2-5, with 8 bases that match TRBD2. Germline V gene lookup returns CDR1 LGHDT and CDR2 YNNKEL (reference sequence). V lost 1 base and J lost 1; bases outside the gene matches: 5. This CDR3 spans 16 amino acids. CDR3 bases: TGTGCCAGCAGCCAAGGGAGCGGGAGATCCCAAGAGACCCAGTACTTC. Translated: CASSQGSGRSQETQYF.

This chain links TRBV4-3 with TRBJ2-7, with D perhaps matching TRBD1 (6 bases). Between the trimmed V and J ends, which lost 3 bases and 6 bases, there was a span of 15 bases. This CDR3 has 14 residues. The germline gives CDR1 LGHNA, CDR2 YSLEER. CDR3 nucleotide sequence: TGCGCCAGCAGCCAGAGTACAGGGTTGGCCGAGCAGTACTTC. The encoded protein is CASSQSTGLAEQYF.

The chain recombines TRBV27 with TRBJ2-5, with a tentative D call TRBD2 (6 bases). The CDR3 spans 14 residues. CDR1 and CDR2 (germline): MNHEY, SMNVEV (reference sequence). V was trimmed by 3 bases and J by 5 bases, leaving 13 bases between them. This CDR3 reads CASSFSGLQETQYF. In DNA form, the CDR3 reads TGTGCCAGCAGTTTTTCGGGACTGCAGGAGACCCAGTACTTC.

This clone was observed once. This rearrangement joins TRBV19 to TRBJ1-5, with TRBD1 as a possible D gene (6 bases). The CDR3 has 16 residues. Trimming shortened V by 5 bases and J by 3 bases, and 17 bases separated the two germline ends. Per germline, CDR1 LNHDA and CDR2 SQIVND (reference sequence). CDR3 DNA: TGTGCCAGTAGTTTAGGGGCAGGGGCTATCAATCAGCCCCAGCATTTT. Amino acid sequence: CASSLGAGAINQPQHF.

This clone has only one observation. The gene calls are TRBV2 and TRBJ2-1; no firm D call. V lost 3 bases and J 6 bases, leaving 15 bases between the germline ends. Germline-derived CDR1 and CDR2 are SNHLY and FYNNEI. The CDR3 covers 15 residues. CDR3 protein: CASSDRWSVLNEQFF. In DNA form, the CDR3 reads TGTGCCAGCAGTGACCGGTGGTCGGTGCTCAATGAGCAGTTCTTC.

V and J are TRBV25-1 and TRBJ2-1, with TRBD2 as a possible D gene (5 bases). The CDR3 consists of 14 residues. Deletions cut 1 base from V and 8 bases from J, with 12 bases between. Germline V gives CDR1 MGHDK, CDR2 SYGVNS. CDR3 DNA sequence: TGTGCCAGCAGTGAATCAACGGGGAGAGATGAGCAGTTCTTC. Translation gives CASSESTGRDEQFF.

The J gene is TRBJ1-5, the V gene TRBV7-2, with 10 bases that match TRBD1. Germline V lookup: CDR1 SGHTA, CDR2 FQGNSA. There are 18 residues in the CDR3. The junction had 9 bases not matched to a gene; V was cut back by 4 bases and J by 0 bases. In DNA, the CDR3 is TGTGCCAGCAGCTCAGGGACAGGGGCCCAATATAGCAATCAGCCCCAGCATTTT. Encoded protein: CASSSGTGAQYSNQPQHF.

This clone was seen a handful of times. The chain uses TRBV19 and TRBJ1-2; D may be TRBD1 (5 bases). V was shortened by 7 bases and J by 4 bases, with 13 bases between the two germline ends. CDR1 and CDR2 from the germline V gene are LNHDA and SQIVND (reference sequence). The CDR3 contains 13 residues. CDR3 sequence reads: CASTLGAAYGYTF. DNA of the CDR3: TGTGCCAGTACTCTTGGGGCTGCCTATGGCTACACCTTC. Looking up the rest from reference TRBV19 and TRBJ1-2 gives the full variable domain: DGGITQSPKYLFRKEGQNVTLSCEQNLNHDAMYWYRQDPGQGLRLIYYSQIVNDFQKGDIAEGYSVSREKKESFPLTVTSAQKNPTAFYLCASTLGAAYGYTFGSGTRLTVV.

The chain joins TRBV9 to TRBJ1-3; D uncertain. Germline CDR1 reads SGDLS; CDR2 reads YYNGEE. Trimming removed 2 bases from V and 0 bases from J, with 15 bases in between. The CDR3 has 17 amino acids. CDR3 in DNA: TGTGCCAGCAGCGTCAACATTGGCTCCAGCTCTGGAAACACCATATATTTT. Amino acid sequence: CASSVNIGSSSGNTIYF.

The J gene is TRBJ1-5, the V gene TRBV30; 8 bases map to TRBD1. The CDR3 is made up of 14 amino acids. V trimming: 5 bases; J trimming: 0 bases; junction bases outside the gene matches: 3. CDR1 is GTSNPN, CDR2 SVGIG, per germline (reference sequence). The CDR3 DNA is TGTGCCTGGGAGGACAGGGATAGCAATCAGCCCCAGCATTTT. The encoded protein is CAWEDRDSNQPQHF.